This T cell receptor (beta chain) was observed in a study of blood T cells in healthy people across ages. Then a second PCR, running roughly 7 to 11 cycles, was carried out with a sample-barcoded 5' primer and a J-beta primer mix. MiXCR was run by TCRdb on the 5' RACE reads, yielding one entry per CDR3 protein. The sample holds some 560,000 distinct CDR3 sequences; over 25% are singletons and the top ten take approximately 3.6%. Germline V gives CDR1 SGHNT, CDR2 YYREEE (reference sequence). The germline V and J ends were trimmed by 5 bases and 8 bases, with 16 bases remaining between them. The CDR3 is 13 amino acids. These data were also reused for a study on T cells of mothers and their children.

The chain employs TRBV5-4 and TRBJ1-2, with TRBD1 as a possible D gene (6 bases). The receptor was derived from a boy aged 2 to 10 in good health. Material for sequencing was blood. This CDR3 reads CASRVAGAGGYTF. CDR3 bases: TGTGCCAGCAGGGTAGCGGGGGCTGGCGGCTACACCTTC.